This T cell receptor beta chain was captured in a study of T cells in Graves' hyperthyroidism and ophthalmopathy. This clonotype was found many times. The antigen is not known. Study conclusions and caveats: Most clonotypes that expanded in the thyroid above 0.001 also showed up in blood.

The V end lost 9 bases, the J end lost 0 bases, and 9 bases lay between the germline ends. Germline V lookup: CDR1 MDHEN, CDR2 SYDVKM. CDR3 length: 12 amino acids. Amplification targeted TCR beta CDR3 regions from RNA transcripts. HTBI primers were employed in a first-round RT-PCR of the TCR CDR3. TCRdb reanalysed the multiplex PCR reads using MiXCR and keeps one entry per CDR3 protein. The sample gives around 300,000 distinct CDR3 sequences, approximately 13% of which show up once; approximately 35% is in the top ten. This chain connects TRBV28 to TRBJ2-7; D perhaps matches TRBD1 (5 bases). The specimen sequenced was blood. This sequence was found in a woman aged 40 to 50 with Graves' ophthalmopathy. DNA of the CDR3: TGTGCCAGTAACAGGATCTCCTACGAGCAGTACTTC. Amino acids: CASNRISYEQYF.